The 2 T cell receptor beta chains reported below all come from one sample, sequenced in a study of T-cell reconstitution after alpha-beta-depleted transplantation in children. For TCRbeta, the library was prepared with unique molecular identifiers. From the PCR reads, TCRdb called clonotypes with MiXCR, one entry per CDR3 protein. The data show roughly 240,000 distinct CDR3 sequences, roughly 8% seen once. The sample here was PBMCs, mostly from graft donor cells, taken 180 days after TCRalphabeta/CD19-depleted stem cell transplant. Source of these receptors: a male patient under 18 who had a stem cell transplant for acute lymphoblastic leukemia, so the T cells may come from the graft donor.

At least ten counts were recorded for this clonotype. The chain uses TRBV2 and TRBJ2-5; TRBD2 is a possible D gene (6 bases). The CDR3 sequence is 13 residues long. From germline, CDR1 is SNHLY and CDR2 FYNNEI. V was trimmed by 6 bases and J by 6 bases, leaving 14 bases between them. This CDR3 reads CASRTRREQTQYF. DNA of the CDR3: TGTGCCAGCAGAACGAGGAGGGAGCAGACCCAGTACTTC.

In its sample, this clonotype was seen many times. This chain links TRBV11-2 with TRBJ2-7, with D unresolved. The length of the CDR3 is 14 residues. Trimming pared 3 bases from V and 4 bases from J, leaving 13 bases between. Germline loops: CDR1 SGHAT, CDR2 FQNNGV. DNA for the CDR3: TGTGCCAGCAGCTTGGTTAGAGAATATTACGAGCAGTACTTC. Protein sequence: CASSLVREYYEQYF.